This TCR beta chain was obtained from a study of identical twins. MiXCR was run by TCRdb on the 5' RACE reads, yielding one entry per CDR3 protein. The sample carries 1,800,000 or so distinct CDR3 sequences, about 30% recorded once. This clonotype was picked up many times. This CDR3 is built from 14 residues. The J segment lost 5 bases and the V segment lost 6 bases, leaving 3 bases of the junction unmatched. This receptor was obtained from a newborn girl in good health. The sequencing sample was made of cord blood. The chain links TRBV12-3 or TRBV12-4 to TRBJ2-1; TRBD2 aligns across 11 bases. The CDR3 DNA reads as TGTGCCAGCAGACCGGGACTAGCGGACAATGAGCAGTTCTTC. Residues: CASRPGLADNEQFF.